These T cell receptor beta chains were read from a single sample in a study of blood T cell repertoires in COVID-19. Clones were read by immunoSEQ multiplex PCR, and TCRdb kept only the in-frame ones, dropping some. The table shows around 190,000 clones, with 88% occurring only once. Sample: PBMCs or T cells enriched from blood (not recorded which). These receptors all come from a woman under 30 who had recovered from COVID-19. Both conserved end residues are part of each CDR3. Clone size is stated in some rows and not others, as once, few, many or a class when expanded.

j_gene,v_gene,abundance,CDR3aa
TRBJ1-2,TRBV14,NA,CASSPTGNYGYTF
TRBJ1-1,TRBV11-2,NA,CASSPGGTEAFF
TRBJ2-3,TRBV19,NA,CASSPGSLSSTDTQYF
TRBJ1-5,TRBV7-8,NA,CASSPLRNSNQPQHF
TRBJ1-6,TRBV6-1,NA,CASSEGRGSPLHF
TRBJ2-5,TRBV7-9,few,CASSFGGRGLETQYF
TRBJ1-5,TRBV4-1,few,CASSQEGDSYAPQHF
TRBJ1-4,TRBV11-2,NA,CASSLGTGVIEKLFF
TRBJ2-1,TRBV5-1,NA,CASSPGLDINEQFF
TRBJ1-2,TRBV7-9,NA,CASSPGGLPGYTF
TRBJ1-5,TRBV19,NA,CASREVLTGYNQPQHF
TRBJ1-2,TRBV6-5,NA,CASSYSRGTNYGYTF
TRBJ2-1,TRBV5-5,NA,CASSLILAGFNEQFF
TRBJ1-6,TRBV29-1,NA,CSVGTELNSPLHF
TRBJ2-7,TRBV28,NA,CASSRPGGKVYEQYF
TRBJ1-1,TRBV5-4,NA,CASSPKAGRLHTEAFF
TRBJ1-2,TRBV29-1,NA,CSVEDRGRPGDGYTF
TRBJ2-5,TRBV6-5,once,CASSRTIVETQYF
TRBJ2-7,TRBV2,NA,CASRADRQGYEQYF
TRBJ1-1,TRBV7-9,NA,CASSLDEEEAFF
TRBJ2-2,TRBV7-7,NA,CASSDGTGEVGGELFF
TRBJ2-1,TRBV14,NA,CASSPRLGRLGTGAYNEQFF
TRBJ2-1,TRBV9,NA,CASSVEIGGQGSHEQFF
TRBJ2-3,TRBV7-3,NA,CASSLRGLATDTQYF
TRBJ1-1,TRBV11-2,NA,CASSRSGAEAFF
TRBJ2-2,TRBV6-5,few,CASRGLAGTGELFF
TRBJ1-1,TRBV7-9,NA,CASSSYNRVEAFF
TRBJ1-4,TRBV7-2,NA,CASSEQGHGNEKLFF
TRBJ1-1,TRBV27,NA,CASSSVGGFGVNTEAFF
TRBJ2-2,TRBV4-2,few,CASSQDRQGVPGELFF
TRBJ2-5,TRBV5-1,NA,CASSREGRAIGLAEETQYF
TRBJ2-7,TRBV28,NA,CASSLPYRGSSYEQYF
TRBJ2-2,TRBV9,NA,CASSVSTATGELFF
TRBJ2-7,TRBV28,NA,CASSLRDRREGSYEQYF
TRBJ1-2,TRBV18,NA,CASLASLGGYGYTF
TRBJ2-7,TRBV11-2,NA,CASSLIRDSPYEQYF
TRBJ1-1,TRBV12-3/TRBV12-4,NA,CASTAGNTEAFF
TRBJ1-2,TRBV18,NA,CASSPPLDSNNGYTF
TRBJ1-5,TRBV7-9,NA,CASSFETAGVNNQPQHF
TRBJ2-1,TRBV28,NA,CASRPTTGNNEQFF
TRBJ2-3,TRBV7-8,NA,CASILNAGVHTQYF
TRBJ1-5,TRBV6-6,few,CASSKQGHQPQHF
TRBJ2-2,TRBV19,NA,CASASGIGGTGELFF
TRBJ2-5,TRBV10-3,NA,CAISTTGGWETQYF
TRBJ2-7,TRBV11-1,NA,CASSLVGGSSYEQYF
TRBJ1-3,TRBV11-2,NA,CASSHGVASDSGNTIYF
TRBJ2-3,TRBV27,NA,CASSFLTSTDTQYF
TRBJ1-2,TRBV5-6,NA,CASSGTGGNYGYTF
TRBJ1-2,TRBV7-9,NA,CASSLARQDVYGYTF
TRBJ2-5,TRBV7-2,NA,CASSLNRGGGETQYF
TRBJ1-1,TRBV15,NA,CATAFIKGARAFF
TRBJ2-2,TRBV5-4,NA,CASSLPSRNTGELFF
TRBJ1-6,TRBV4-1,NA,CASSQGIQTGRANSPLHF
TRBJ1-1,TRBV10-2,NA,CASSGRDLRGEAFF
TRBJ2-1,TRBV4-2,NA,CASSQDAGGPYNEQFF